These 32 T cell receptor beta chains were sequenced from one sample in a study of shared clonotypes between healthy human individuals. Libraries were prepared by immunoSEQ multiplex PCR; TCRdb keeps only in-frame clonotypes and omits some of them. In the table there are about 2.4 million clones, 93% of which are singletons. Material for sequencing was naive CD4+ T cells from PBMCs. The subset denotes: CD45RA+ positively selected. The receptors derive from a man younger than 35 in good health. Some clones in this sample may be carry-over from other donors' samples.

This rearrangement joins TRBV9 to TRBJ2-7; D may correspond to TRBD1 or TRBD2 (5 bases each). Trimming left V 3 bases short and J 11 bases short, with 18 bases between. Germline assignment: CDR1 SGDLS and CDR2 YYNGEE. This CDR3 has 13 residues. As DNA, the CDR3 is TGTGCCAGCAGCGCGGGACCAGCGGCTCAAGAGTACTTC. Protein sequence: CASSAGPAAQEYF.

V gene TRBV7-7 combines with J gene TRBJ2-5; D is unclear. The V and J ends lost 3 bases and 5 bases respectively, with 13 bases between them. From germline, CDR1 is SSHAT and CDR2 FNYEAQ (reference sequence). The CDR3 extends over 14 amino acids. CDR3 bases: TGTGCCAGCAGCTTTTCTTCGTTATTGGAGACCCAGTACTTC. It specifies CASSFSSLLETQYF.

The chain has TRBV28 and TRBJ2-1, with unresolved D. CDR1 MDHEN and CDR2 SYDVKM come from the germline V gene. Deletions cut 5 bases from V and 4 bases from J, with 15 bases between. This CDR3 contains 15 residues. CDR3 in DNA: TGTGCCAGCAGTCCCTCCGGCGGACCATACAATGAGCAGTTCTTC. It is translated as CASSPSGGPYNEQFF.

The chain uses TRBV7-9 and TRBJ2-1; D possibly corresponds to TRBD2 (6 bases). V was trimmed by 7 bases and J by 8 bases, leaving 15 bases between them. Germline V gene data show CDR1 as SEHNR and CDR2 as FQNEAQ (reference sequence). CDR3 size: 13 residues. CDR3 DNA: TGTGCCAGCAAGGCGGGATTCTCCGATGAGCAGTTCTTC. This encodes CASKAGFSDEQFF.

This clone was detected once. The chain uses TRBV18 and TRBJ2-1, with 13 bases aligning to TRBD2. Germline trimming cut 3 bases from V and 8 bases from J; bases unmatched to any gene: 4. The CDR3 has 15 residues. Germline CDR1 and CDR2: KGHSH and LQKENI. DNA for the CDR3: TGTGCCAGCTCACCCGGGACTAGCGGGATCTATGAGCAGTTCTTC. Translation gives CASSPGTSGIYEQFF.

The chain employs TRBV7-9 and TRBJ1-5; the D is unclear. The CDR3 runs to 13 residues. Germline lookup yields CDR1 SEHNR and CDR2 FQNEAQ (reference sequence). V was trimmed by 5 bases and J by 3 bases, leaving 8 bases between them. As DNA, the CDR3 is TGTGCCAGCAGCCCAATATACAATCAGCCCCAGCATTTT. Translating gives CASSPIYNQPQHF. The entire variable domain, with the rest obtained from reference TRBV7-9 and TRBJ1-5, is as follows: DTGVSQNPRHKITKRGQNVTFRCDPISEHNRLYWYRQTLGQGPEFLTYFQNEAQLEKSRLLSDRFSAERPKGSFSTLEIQRTEQGDSAMYLCASSPIYNQPQHFGDGTRLSIL.

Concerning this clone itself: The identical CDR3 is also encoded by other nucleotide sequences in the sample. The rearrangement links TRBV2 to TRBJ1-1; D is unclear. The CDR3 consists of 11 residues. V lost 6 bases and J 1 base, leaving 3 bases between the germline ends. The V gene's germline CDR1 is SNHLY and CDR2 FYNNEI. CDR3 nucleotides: TGTGCCAGCAGCCGGAACACTGAAGCTTTCTTT. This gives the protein CASSRNTEAFF.

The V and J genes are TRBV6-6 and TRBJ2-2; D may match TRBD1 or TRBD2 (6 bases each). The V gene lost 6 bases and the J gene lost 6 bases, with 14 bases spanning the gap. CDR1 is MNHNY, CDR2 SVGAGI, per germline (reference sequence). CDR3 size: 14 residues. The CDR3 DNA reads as TGTGCCAGCAGGCGGGACACCCTGGCCGGGGAGCTGTTTTTT. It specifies CASRRDTLAGELFF.

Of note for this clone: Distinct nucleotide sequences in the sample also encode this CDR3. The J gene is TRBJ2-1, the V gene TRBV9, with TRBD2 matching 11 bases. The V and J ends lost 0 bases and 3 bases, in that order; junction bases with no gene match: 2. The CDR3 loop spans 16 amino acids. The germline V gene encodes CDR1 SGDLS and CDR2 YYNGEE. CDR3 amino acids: CASSVGTSGGYNEQFF. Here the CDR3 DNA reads TGTGCCAGCAGCGTAGGTACTAGCGGGGGCTACAATGAGCAGTTCTTC.

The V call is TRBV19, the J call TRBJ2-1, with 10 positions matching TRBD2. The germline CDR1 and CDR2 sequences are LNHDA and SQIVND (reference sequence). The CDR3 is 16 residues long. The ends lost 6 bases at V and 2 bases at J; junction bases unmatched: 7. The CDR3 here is CASRSLAGRAYNEQFF. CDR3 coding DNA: TGTGCCAGTAGATCACTAGCGGGAAGGGCCTACAATGAGCAGTTCTTC.

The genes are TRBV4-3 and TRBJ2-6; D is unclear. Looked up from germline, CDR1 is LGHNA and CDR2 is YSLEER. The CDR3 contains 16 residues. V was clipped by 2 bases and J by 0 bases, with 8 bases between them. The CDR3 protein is CASSQSYSSGANVLTF. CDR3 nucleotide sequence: TGCGCCAGCAGCCAATCGTACAGCTCTGGGGCCAACGTCCTGACTTTC.

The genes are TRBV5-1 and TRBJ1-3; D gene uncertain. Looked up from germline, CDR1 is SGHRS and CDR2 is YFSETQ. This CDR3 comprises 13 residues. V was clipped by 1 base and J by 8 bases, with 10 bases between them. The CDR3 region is CASSLSPADTIYF. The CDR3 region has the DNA TGCGCCAGCAGCTTGTCCCCGGCGGACACCATATATTTT.

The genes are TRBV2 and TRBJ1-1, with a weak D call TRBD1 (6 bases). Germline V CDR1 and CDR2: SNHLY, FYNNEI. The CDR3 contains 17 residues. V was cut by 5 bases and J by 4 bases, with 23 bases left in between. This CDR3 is CASSFFDRNLKGTEAFF. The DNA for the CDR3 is TGTGCCAGCAGTTTCTTTGACAGGAACCTAAAGGGCACTGAAGCTTTCTTT.

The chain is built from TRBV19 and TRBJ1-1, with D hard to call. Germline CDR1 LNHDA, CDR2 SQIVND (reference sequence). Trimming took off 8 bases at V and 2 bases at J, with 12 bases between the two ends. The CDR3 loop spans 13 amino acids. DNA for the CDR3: TGTGCCAGTGATGGCCAGCCAAACACTGAAGCTTTCTTT. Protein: CASDGQPNTEAFF.

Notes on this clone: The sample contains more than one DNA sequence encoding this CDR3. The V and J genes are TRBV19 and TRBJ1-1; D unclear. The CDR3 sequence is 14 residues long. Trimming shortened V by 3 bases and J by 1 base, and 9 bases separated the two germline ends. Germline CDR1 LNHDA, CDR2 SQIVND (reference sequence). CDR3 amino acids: CASSIRRGNTEAFF. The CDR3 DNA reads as TGTGCCAGTAGTATCAGGCGGGGGAACACTGAAGCTTTCTTT.

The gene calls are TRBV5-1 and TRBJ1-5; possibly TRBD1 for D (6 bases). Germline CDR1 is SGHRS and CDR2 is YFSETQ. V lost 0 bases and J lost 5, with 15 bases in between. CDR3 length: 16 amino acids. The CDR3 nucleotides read TGCGCCAGCAGCTTGGAAGGGCGGACAGAGGATCAGCCCCAGCATTTT. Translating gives CASSLEGRTEDQPQHF.

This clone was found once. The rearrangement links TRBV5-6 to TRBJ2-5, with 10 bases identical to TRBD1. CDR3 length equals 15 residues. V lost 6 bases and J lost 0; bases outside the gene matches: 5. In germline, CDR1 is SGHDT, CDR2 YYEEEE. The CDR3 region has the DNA TGTGCCAGCAAAGGGACAGGGGTCAACCAAGAGACCCAGTACTTC. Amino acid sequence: CASKGTGVNQETQYF.

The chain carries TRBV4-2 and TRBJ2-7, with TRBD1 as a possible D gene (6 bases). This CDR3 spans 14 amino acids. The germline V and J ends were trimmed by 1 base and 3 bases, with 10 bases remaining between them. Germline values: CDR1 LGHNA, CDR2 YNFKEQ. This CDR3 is CASSQGDTHYEQYF. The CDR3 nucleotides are TGTGCCAGCAGCCAAGGGGACACCCACTACGAGCAGTACTTC.

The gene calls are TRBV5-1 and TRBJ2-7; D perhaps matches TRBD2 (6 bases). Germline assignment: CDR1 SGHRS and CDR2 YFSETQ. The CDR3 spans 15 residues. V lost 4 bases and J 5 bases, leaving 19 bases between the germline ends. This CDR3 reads CASSPRWGDSNEQYF. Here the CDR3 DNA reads TGCGCCAGCAGCCCTCGTTGGGGGGATTCAAACGAGCAGTACTTC.

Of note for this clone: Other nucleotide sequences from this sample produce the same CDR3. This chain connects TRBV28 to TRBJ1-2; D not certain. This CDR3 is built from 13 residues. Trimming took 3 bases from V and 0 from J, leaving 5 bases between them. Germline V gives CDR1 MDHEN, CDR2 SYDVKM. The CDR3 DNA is TGTGCCAGCAGTTTGATGGCTAACTATGGCTACACCTTC. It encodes CASSLMANYGYTF.

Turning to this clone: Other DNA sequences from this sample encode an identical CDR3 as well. The CDR3 nucleotides are TGTGCCAGCAGCAGACAGGGGGGCACAGATACGCAGTATTTT. It codes for CASSRQGGTDTQYF. This rearrangement joins TRBV7-9 to TRBJ2-3; 9 bases match TRBD1. The germline V gene has CDR1 SEHNR and CDR2 FQNEAQ (reference sequence). V shed 5 bases, J shed 1 base, and the junction held 1 base outside the gene matches. This CDR3 has 14 amino acids.

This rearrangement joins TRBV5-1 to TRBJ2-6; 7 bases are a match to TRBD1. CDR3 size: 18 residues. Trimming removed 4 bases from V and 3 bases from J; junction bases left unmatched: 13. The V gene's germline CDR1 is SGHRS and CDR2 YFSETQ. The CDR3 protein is CASSKEISQGLGANVLTF. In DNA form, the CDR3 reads TGCGCCAGCAGCAAAGAAATTTCACAGGGGCTTGGGGCCAACGTCCTGACTTTC.

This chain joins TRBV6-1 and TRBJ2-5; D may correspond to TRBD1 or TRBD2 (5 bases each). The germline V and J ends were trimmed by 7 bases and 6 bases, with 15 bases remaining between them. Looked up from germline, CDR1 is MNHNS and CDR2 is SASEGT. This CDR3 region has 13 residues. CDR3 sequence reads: CASTHPGAKTQYF. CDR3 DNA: TGTGCCAGCACACACCCCGGGGCAAAGACCCAGTACTTC.

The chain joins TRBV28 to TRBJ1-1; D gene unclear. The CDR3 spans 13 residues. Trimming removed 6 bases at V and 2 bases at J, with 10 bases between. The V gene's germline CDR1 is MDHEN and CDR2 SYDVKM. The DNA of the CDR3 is TGTGCCAGCAGATCCGGAATTAACACTGAAGCTTTCTTT. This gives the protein CASRSGINTEAFF.

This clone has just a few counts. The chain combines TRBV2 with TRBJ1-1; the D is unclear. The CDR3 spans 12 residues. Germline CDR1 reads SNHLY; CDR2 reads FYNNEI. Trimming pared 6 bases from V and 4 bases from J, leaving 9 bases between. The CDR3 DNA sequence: TGTGCCAGCAGAAGACTGCCCACTGAAGCTTTCTTT. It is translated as CASRRLPTEAFF.

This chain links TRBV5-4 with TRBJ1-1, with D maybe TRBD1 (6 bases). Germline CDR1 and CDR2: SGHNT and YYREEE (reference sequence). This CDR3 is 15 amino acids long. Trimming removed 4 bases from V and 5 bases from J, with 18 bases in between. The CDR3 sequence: CASSPGERGGTEAFF. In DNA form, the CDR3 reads TGTGCCAGCAGCCCCGGGGAAAGAGGGGGGACTGAAGCTTTCTTT.

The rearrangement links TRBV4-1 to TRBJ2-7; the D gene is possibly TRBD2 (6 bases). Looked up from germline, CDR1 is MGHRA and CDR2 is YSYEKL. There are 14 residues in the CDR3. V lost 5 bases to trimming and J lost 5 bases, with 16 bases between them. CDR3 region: CASSLRDQQNEQYF. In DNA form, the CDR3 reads TGCGCCAGCAGCTTGCGGGACCAACAGAACGAGCAGTACTTC.

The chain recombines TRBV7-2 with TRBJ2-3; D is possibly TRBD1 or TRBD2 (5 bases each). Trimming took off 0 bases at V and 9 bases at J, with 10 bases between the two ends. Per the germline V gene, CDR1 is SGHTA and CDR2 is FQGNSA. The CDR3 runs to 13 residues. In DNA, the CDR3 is TGTGCCAGCAGCTTAGCGGGAGAGGGGACGCAGTATTTT. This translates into CASSLAGEGTQYF.

The CDR3 is CASTGTSGSSYNEQFF. The CDR3 DNA reads TGTGCCAGCACCGGGACTAGCGGCAGCTCCTACAATGAGCAGTTCTTC. V gene TRBV2 combines with J gene TRBJ2-1; 11 positions match TRBD2. Germline V lookup: CDR1 SNHLY, CDR2 FYNNEI. The CDR3 has 16 residues. Unmatched junction bases numbered 5, after V lost 7 bases and J lost 0 bases.

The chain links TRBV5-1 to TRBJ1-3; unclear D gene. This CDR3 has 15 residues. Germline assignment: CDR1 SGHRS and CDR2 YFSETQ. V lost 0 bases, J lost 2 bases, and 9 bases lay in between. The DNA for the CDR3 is TGCGCCAGCAGCTTGGGAGACAACGCTGGAAACACCATATATTTT. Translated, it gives CASSLGDNAGNTIYF.

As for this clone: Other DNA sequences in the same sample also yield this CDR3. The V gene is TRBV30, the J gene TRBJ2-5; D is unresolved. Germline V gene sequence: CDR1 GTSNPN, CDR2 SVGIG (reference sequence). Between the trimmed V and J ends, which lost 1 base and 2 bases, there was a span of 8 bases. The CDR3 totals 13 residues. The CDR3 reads CAWSGGSQETQYF. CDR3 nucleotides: TGTGCCTGGAGTGGGGGTTCGCAAGAGACCCAGTACTTC.

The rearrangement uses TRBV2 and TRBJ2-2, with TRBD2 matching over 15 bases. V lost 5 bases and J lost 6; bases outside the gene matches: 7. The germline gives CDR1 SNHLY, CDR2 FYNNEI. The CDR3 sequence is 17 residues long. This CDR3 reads CASSPGLAGGGPGELFF. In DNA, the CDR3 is TGTGCCAGCAGTCCGGGACTAGCGGGAGGAGGGCCCGGGGAGCTGTTTTTT. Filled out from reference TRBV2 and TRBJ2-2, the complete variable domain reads EPEVTQTPSHQVTQMGQEVILRCVPISNHLYFYWYRQILGQKVEFLVSFYNNEISEKSEIFDDQFSVERPDGSNFTLKIRSTKLEDSAMYFCASSPGLAGGGPGELFFGEGSRLTVL.